Listed below are T cell receptor beta chains from one sample, sequenced in a study of T cell responses to AZD1222 COVID-19 vaccine. The data were produced by immunoSEQ multiplex PCR, yet TCRdb's version contains in-frame clones alone and is incomplete. The sample contains about 110,000 clones, 80% to 90% of which appear only once. The material was peripheral blood, obtained 28 days after the second AZD1222 dose. Receptors were obtained from an adult who received the AZD1222 COVID-19 vaccine. CDR3s include the opening cysteine and the closing phenylalanine or tryptophan. Fields, in order: D gene, J gene, clone size, V gene, CDR3 protein, CDR3 DNA. The D gene is left open where the match is weak. A clone size is listed for some rows: how often the clone was seen (once, few, many), or a class if it is expanded.

NA TRBJ1-5 NA TRBV2 CASDRPNQPQHF TGTGCCTCGGACAGACCCAATCAGCCCCAGCATTTT
NA TRBJ2-5 NA TRBV13 CASSPQGMGQETQYF TGTGCCAGCAGCCCACAGGGAATGGGGCAAGAGACCCAGTACTTC
NA TRBJ1-2 NA TRBV7-9 CASSLTGVNYGYTF TGTGCCAGCAGCTTAACAGGAGTAAACTATGGCTACACCTTC
TRBD1 TRBJ1-1 NA TRBV5-1 CASSIPGQEAEAFF TGCGCCAGCAGCATACCGGGACAGGAGGCTGAAGCTTTCTTT
NA TRBJ1-1 few TRBV5-5 CASSWAVLDTEAFF TGTGCCAGCAGCTGGGCAGTCTTGGACACTGAAGCTTTCTTT
TRBD1 TRBJ1-1 few TRBV5-1 CASSFGQANTEAFF TGCGCCAGCAGCTTCGGACAGGCCAACACTGAAGCTTTCTTT
TRBD2 TRBJ2-5 NA TRBV3-1/TRBV3-2 CASSQPSGRRQETQYF TGTGCCAGCAGCCAACCTAGCGGGAGGCGCCAAGAGACCCAGTACTTC
NA TRBJ1-5 once TRBV7-9 CASSRPGGPQHF TGTGCCAGCAGCCGACCCGGAGGGCCCCAGCATTTT
NA TRBJ1-6 once TRBV6-5 CASSYPGVGNSPLHF TGTGCCAGCAGTTACCCGGGGGTCGGTAATTCACCCCTCCACTTT
TRBD1 TRBJ1-2 NA TRBV5-1 CASSRLEDRVGGYTF TGCGCCAGCAGCAGACTTGAGGACAGGGTGGGCGGCTACACCTTC
TRBD1 TRBJ1-5 once TRBV12-3/TRBV12-4 CASAQGAQPQHF TGTGCCAGCGCACAGGGGGCCCAGCCCCAGCATTTT
NA TRBJ1-5 NA TRBV2 CASSGGSSGLVWPQHF TGTGCCAGCAGTGGGGGGAGCTCAGGGTTGGTTTGGCCCCAGCATTTT
TRBD1 TRBJ2-2 NA TRBV11-1 CASSLTRDSRGGELFF TGTGCCAGCAGCTTAACCCGGGACAGTCGAGGTGGGGAGCTGTTTTTT
NA TRBJ2-1 NA TRBV18 CASSARGEQFF TGTGCCAGCTCCGCTAGGGGAGAGCAGTTCTTC
NA TRBJ2-2 NA TRBV5-6 CASSSYNGELFF TGTGCCAGCAGCTCTTACAACGGGGAGCTGTTTTTT
NA TRBJ2-7 NA TRBV7-2 CASSFAGGRAYEQYF TGTGCCAGCAGCTTCGCTGGGGGTAGGGCCTACGAGCAGTACTTC
NA TRBJ1-3 NA TRBV11-3 CASSSTGPGNTIYF TGTGCCAGCAGCTCTACCGGGCCTGGAAACACCATATATTTT
NA TRBJ2-7 NA TRBV13 CASSYGSSYEQYF TGTGCCAGCAGCTACGGGAGCTCCTACGAGCAGTACTTC
NA TRBJ2-2 NA TRBV6-1 CASSETNTGELFF TGTGCCAGCAGTGAGACCAACACCGGGGAGCTGTTTTTT
TRBD1 TRBJ2-2 NA TRBV5-1 CASSTRDRGTGELFF TGCGCCAGCAGCACCCGGGACAGGGGCACCGGGGAGCTGTTTTTT
TRBD1 TRBJ2-1 NA TRBV5-1 CASSSGQGYYNEQFF TGCGCCAGCAGCTCGGGACAGGGATACTACAATGAGCAGTTCTTC
NA TRBJ1-2 NA TRBV21-1 CASSKFWGSGQANANYGYTF TGTGCCAGCAGCAAATTTTGGGGATCGGGACAGGCGAATGCTAACTATGGCTACACCTTC
NA TRBJ2-2 once TRBV13 CASSLRWTNTGELFF TGTGCCAGCAGCTTAAGGTGGACGAACACCGGGGAGCTGTTTTTT
TRBD2 TRBJ2-1 NA TRBV11-3 CASSGGRGAYNEQFF TGTGCCAGCAGCGGTGGGCGGGGGGCCTACAATGAGCAGTTCTTC
NA TRBJ1-2 NA TRBV5-4 CASSFPLGGTANYGYTF TGTGCCAGCAGCTTCCCCCTGGGAGGGACCGCTAACTATGGCTACACCTTC
NA TRBJ2-1 NA TRBV28 CASSFWEAEQFF TGTGCCAGCAGTTTTTGGGAGGCTGAGCAGTTCTTC
NA TRBJ2-1 once TRBV11-3 CASSLGGVGNEQFF TGTGCCAGCAGCTTAGGAGGGGTTGGCAATGAGCAGTTCTTC
TRBD1 TRBJ2-7 NA TRBV28 CASRRLQGLYEQYF TGTGCCAGCAGGCGATTACAGGGGTTATACGAGCAGTACTTC
NA TRBJ2-1 NA TRBV30 CAWSVELLEQFF TGTGCCTGGAGTGTAGAGCTTCTTGAGCAGTTCTTC
NA TRBJ1-2 NA TRBV28 CASSAGELNGYTF TGTGCCAGCAGTGCAGGGGAACTCAATGGCTACACCTTC
NA TRBJ2-1 NA TRBV6-2/TRBV6-3 CASSYNVKRQRATRNEQFF TGTGCCAGCAGTTATAATGTGAAAAGACAACGGGCCACGAGGAATGAGCAGTTCTTC
TRBD1 TRBJ1-1 NA TRBV28 CASSGADRAFGTEAFF TGTGCCAGCAGTGGAGCGGACAGGGCTTTCGGCACTGAAGCTTTCTTT
NA TRBJ1-3 NA TRBV6-5 CASTRGFGNTIYF TGTGCCTCAACGCGGGGGTTTGGAAACACCATATATTTT
NA TRBJ2-5 NA TRBV7-3 CASSRDYAETQYF TGTGCCAGCAGCCGAGACTACGCAGAGACCCAGTACTTC
NA TRBJ2-7 NA TRBV29-1 CSVEDPTKDYEQYF TGCAGCGTCGAAGACCCGACAAAGGACTACGAGCAGTACTTC
NA TRBJ2-1 NA TRBV29-1 CSVEWWLAGVNEQFF TGCAGCGTTGAATGGTGGCTAGCAGGGGTCAATGAGCAGTTCTTC
NA TRBJ1-2 NA TRBV18 CASSPRNGYGYTF TGTGCCAGCTCACCACGGAACGGCTATGGCTACACCTTC
TRBD2 TRBJ2-7 NA TRBV7-9 CASSRSGGILVEQYF TGTGCCAGCAGCCGTAGCGGGGGGATCCTTGTCGAGCAGTACTTC
NA TRBJ1-5 NA TRBV5-8 CASRFYLGGDQPQHF TGTGCCAGCAGATTCTATTTGGGAGGGGATCAGCCCCAGCATTTT
NA TRBJ2-7 NA TRBV9 CASGLGGHGTYEQYF TGTGCCAGCGGTTTGGGGGGACATGGGACCTACGAGCAGTACTTC
NA TRBJ2-5 NA TRBV7-9 CASSLAPAETQYF TGTGCCAGCAGCTTAGCCCCAGCGGAGACCCAGTACTTC
NA TRBJ1-5 once TRBV6-1 CASSGLRASSSNQPQHF TGTGCCAGCAGTGGACTCCGGGCCTCTAGTAGTAATCAGCCCCAGCATTTT
NA TRBJ1-2 NA TRBV9 CASSVVDGPYGYTF TGTGCCAGCAGCGTAGTGGACGGCCCCTATGGCTACACCTTC
TRBD1 TRBJ1-5 few TRBV3-1/TRBV3-2 CASSQGQPGQPQHF TGTGCCAGCAGCCAGGGACAGCCAGGACAGCCCCAGCATTTT
NA TRBJ1-1 NA TRBV5-1 CASRGSGTEAFF TGCGCCAGCAGGGGGTCGGGGACTGAAGCTTTCTTT
NA TRBJ2-3 NA TRBV7-2 CASSLGLRGGPSF TGTGCCAGCAGCTTGGGCCTGAGGGGGGGCCCCTCTTTT
NA TRBJ2-2 NA TRBV5-1 CASSSTHTGELFF TGCGCCAGCAGCTCGACCCATACCGGGGAGCTGTTTTTT
TRBD2 TRBJ2-3 few TRBV7-3 CASSLRGTYSGGEDTQYF TGTGCCAGCAGCTTAAGGGGGACCTATAGCGGGGGAGAAGATACGCAGTATTTT
NA TRBJ2-1 NA TRBV18 CASTLERHEQFF TGTGCCAGCACTTTGGAACGGCATGAGCAGTTCTTC
NA TRBJ2-6 NA TRBV3-1/TRBV3-2 CASSPFGANVLTF TGTGCCAGCAGCCCTTTCGGGGCCAACGTCCTGACTTTC
NA TRBJ1-5 NA TRBV30 CAWSRYSNQPQHF TGTGCCTGGAGTAGGTATAGCAATCAGCCCCAGCATTTT
NA TRBJ2-3 NA TRBV7-9 CASSPGLVYTDTQYF TGTGCCAGCAGCCCCGGACTCGTCTACACAGATACGCAGTATTTT
NA TRBJ1-1 NA TRBV6-5 CASSYFENTEAFF TGTGCCAGCAGTTACTTCGAGAACACTGAAGCTTTCTTT
TRBD2 TRBJ2-3 NA TRBV23-1 CASSRPRGLAGGSTSTDTQYF TGCGCCAGCAGTAGACCCCGAGGATTAGCGGGAGGGTCAACTAGCACAGATACGCAGTATTTT
NA TRBJ2-5 NA TRBV14 CASSQRWTASGRETQYF TGTGCCAGCAGCCAGCGCTGGACAGCATCGGGCCGGGAGACCCAGTACTTC
NA TRBJ2-1 NA TRBV5-1 CASSLAFDSEQFF TGCGCCAGCAGCTTGGCCTTCGATAGTGAGCAGTTCTTC
NA TRBJ2-5 NA TRBV3-1/TRBV3-2 CASSATSRGRETQYF TGTGCCAGCAGCGCGACCTCCAGGGGCCGAGAGACCCAGTACTTC